The 28 T cell receptor beta chains given below trace back to one sample, sequenced in a study of blood T cell repertoires in COVID-19 (TCRdb year 2020). To prepare the library, the immunoSEQ multiplex PCR assay was applied. Drawn from immuneACCESS, this table holds only the in-frame rearrangements with V and J called that TCRdb kept. Clones are partly lost; checked studies trace under half to an unresolved V gene and leave the rest unexplained. The sample records about 66,000 clones, just over 85% of which are singletons. The ten largest clones capture 6.9% of the sample. Sequencing was done on a sample of peripheral blood. The receptors come from a man aged 50-59 years with active COVID-19.

The chain has TRBV5-1 and TRBJ2-1, with a possible D match to TRBD2 (5 bases). Per the germline V gene, CDR1 is SGHRS and CDR2 is YFSETQ. The ends were cut back, 0 bases at V and 9 bases at J, with 7 bases in the middle. CDR3 size: 12 residues. CDR3: CASSLAEGEQFF. The CDR3 DNA reads as TGCGCCAGCAGCTTGGCCGAGGGTGAGCAGTTCTTC.

The chain employs TRBV11-2 and TRBJ1-1, with 12 bases aligning to TRBD1. Losses at the gene ends were 7 bases for V and 4 bases for J; bases not matched to a gene: 7. From germline, CDR1 is SGHAT and CDR2 FQNNGV. The CDR3 sequence is 15 residues long. The CDR3 spells CASTGTGGAGTEAFF. Written as DNA, the CDR3 is TGTGCCAGCACGGGGACAGGGGGCGCTGGCACTGAAGCTTTCTTT.

The chain employs TRBV9 and TRBJ2-1, with 7 bases that match TRBD1. The V and J ends lost 4 bases and 6 bases, in that order; junction bases with no gene match: 10. This CDR3 contains 15 residues. Germline CDR1 reads SGDLS; CDR2 reads YYNGEE. CDR3 amino acids: CASSNRDRLGNEQFF. Here the CDR3 DNA reads TGTGCCAGCAGCAACCGGGACAGACTTGGCAATGAGCAGTTCTTC. Complete variable domain (other parts from reference TRBV9 and TRBJ2-1): DSGVTQTPKHLITATGQRVTLRCSPRSGDLSVYWYQQSLDQGLQFLIQYYNGEERAKGNILERFSAQQFPDLHSELNLSSLELGDSALYFCASSNRDRLGNEQFFGPGTRLTVL.

The chain combines TRBV6-5 with TRBJ2-3, with D possibly TRBD1 on 6 matching bases. Germline V gene lookup returns CDR1 MNHEY and CDR2 SVGAGI. Deletions cut 6 bases from V and 8 bases from J, with 18 bases between. This CDR3 is built from 14 residues. The CDR3, as DNA: TGTGCCAGCAGCGAGACGGACAGCCGGGTTACGCAGTATTTT. Translation gives CASSETDSRVTQYF.

The gene calls are TRBV6-5 and TRBJ1-3; 7 bases are a match to TRBD1. CDR1 and CDR2 from the germline V gene are MNHEY and SVGAGI. This CDR3 contains 14 residues. Trimming cost V 6 bases and J 4 bases; bases outside gene matches: 6. The CDR3 loop reads CASSIDRAGNTIYF. The CDR3 nucleotides read TGTGCCAGCAGCATCGACAGGGCAGGAAACACCATATATTTT.

In this sample, this clone turned up once. The rearrangement links TRBV5-4 to TRBJ1-4, with a possible D match to TRBD1 (6 bases). The germline CDR1 and CDR2 sequences are SGHNT and YYREEE (reference sequence). There are 14 residues in the CDR3. V was trimmed by 1 base and J by 7 bases, leaving 11 bases between them. The CDR3 DNA follows: TGTGCCAGCAGCTTGTACACACAGGGTGAAAAACTGTTTTTT. Translating gives CASSLYTQGEKLFF.

The chain carries TRBV14 and TRBJ2-2, with 7 bases identical to TRBD2. Trimming at V came to 4 bases and at J to 0 bases, leaving 5 bases not matched to a gene. The germline CDR1 and CDR2 sequences are SGHDN and FVKESK. CDR3 length: 16 amino acids. CDR3 in amino acids: CASSPSGDANTGELFF. In DNA form, the CDR3 reads TGTGCCAGCAGCCCCAGCGGGGACGCGAACACCGGGGAGCTGTTTTTT. Filled out from reference TRBV14 and TRBJ2-2, the complete variable domain reads EAGVTQFPSHSVIEKGQTVTLRCDPISGHDNLYWYRRVMGKEIKFLLHFVKESKQDESGMPNNRFLAERTGGTYSTLKVQPAELEDSGVYFCASSPSGDANTGELFFGEGSRLTVL.

This clone occurred once. This chain connects TRBV6-1 to TRBJ2-7; D possibly corresponds to TRBD1 (6 bases). V was pared by 3 bases and J by 2 bases, with 11 bases between. The CDR3 has 14 residues. Germline V CDR1 and CDR2: MNHNS, SASEGT. The CDR3: CASSDSTGPYEQYV. DNA of the CDR3: TGTGCCAGCAGTGATTCGACAGGTCCCTACGAGCAGTACGTC.

The V call is TRBV19, the J call TRBJ1-4; the D is unclear. Trimming took off 7 bases at V and 4 bases at J, with 16 bases between the two ends. From germline, CDR1 is LNHDA and CDR2 SQIVND (reference sequence). The CDR3 runs to 15 residues. The CDR3 nucleotides are TGTGCCAGTACCGGCCCTTCTACAGATAATGAAAAACTGTTTTTT. Translated, it gives CASTGPSTDNEKLFF. Using reference TRBV19 and TRBJ1-4 for the parts outside the CDR3, the full variable domain is DGGITQSPKYLFRKEGQNVTLSCEQNLNHDAMYWYRQDPGQGLRLIYYSQIVNDFQKGDIAEGYSVSREKKESFPLTVTSAQKNPTAFYLCASTGPSTDNEKLFFGSGTQLSVL.

CDR3 protein: CASSQPGLAATGTGELFF. For the CDR3, the DNA is TGTGCCAGCAGCCAGCCGGGACTAGCGGCGACGGGCACCGGGGAGCTGTTTTTT. This rearrangement joins TRBV3-1 (or the pseudogene TRBV3-2) to TRBJ2-2; 11 nucleotides align to TRBD2. Germline values: CDR1 LGHDT, CDR2 YNNKEL (reference sequence). CDR3 length: 18 amino acids. V gave up 3 bases and J gave up 4 bases; unmatched junction bases: 10.

In this sample, this clone turned up once. The chain couples TRBV12-5 to TRBJ2-1, with D perhaps matching TRBD2 (6 bases). The germline gives CDR1 LGHNT, CDR2 FRNRAP. Trimming left V 4 bases short and J 5 bases short, with 12 bases between. The CDR3 consists of 14 residues. In DNA, the CDR3 is TGTGCTAGTGGTTGGCTACCGGGGGACAATGAGCAGTTCTTC. Translating gives CASGWLPGDNEQFF.

Judged by abundance, this clone is medium-sized. This rearrangement joins TRBV18 to TRBJ1-5, with D unresolved. Germline V gene lookup returns CDR1 KGHSH and CDR2 LQKENI. The V end was cut by 3 bases, the J end by 4 bases, with 7 bases between. The CDR3 has 13 residues. CDR3 nucleotide sequence: TGTGCCAGCTCACCTACAGAAAATCAGCCCCAGCATTTT. Translation gives CASSPTENQPQHF.

The chain is built from TRBV5-6 and TRBJ1-2; no definite D call. Germline V lookup: CDR1 SGHDT, CDR2 YYEEEE. CDR3 length: 13 amino acids. V was pared by 3 bases and J by 8 bases, with 14 bases between. Written as DNA, the CDR3 is TGTGCCAGCAGCTACACAACCTCGGGAGGCTACACCTTC. Its protein product is CASSYTTSGGYTF.

The rearrangement joins TRBV5-1 to TRBJ1-1; a weak D match, TRBD1 (6 bases). V lost 3 bases and J 4 bases, leaving 13 bases between the germline ends. Per germline, CDR1 SGHRS and CDR2 YFSETQ. CDR3 length: 14 residues. The CDR3 loop reads CASSWGSRGTEAFF. As DNA, the CDR3 is TGCGCCAGCAGCTGGGGCAGCAGGGGCACTGAAGCTTTCTTT. Full variable domain (rest looked up from reference TRBV5-1 and TRBJ1-1): KAGVTQTPRYLIKTRGQQVTLSCSPISGHRSVSWYQQTPGQGLQFLFEYFSETQRNKGNFPGRFSGRQFSNSRSEMNVSTLELGDSALYLCASSWGSRGTEAFFGQGTRLTVV.

The chain carries TRBV24-1 and TRBJ2-3; TRBD1 is a possible D gene (6 bases). The CDR3 consists of 14 residues. The germline V gene has CDR1 KGHDR and CDR2 SFDVKD. Trimming pared 2 bases from V and 5 bases from J, leaving 10 bases between. The CDR3 loop is CATSDYRVEDTQYF. In DNA, the CDR3 is TGTGCCACCAGTGATTACAGGGTCGAAGATACGCAGTATTTT.

The chain carries TRBV19 and TRBJ2-1, with a weak D call TRBD1 (5 bases). The germline gives CDR1 LNHDA, CDR2 SQIVND (reference sequence). Trimming pared 5 bases from V and 8 bases from J, leaving 13 bases between. The CDR3 has 13 amino acids. The CDR3 DNA reads as TGTGCCAGTAGTTATCCAGGGATCTATGAGCAGTTCTTC. It codes for CASSYPGIYEQFF. The variable domain in full, with the rest retrieved from reference TRBV19 and TRBJ2-1, is DGGITQSPKYLFRKEGQNVTLSCEQNLNHDAMYWYRQDPGQGLRLIYYSQIVNDFQKGDIAEGYSVSREKKESFPLTVTSAQKNPTAFYLCASSYPGIYEQFFGPGTRLTVL.

This rearrangement joins TRBV27 to TRBJ1-2; 7 bases line up with TRBD1. CDR3 length equals 20 residues. V dropped 4 bases and J dropped 0; count of bases not matched to a gene: 20. CDR1 and CDR2 from the germline V gene are MNHEY and SMNVEV (reference sequence). This chain's CDR3 is CASSSGDRRTFRLANYGYTF. CDR3 nucleotides: TGTGCCAGCAGTTCGGGGGACAGACGTACCTTTAGGTTAGCTAACTATGGCTACACCTTC.

This clone appeared once. The chain recombines TRBV7-9 with TRBJ2-5, with 14 bases fitting TRBD2. This CDR3 spans 18 amino acids. The trim removed 1 base at V and 5 bases at J, leaving 9 bases unmatched. CDR1 SEHNR and CDR2 FQNEAQ come from the germline V gene (reference sequence). CDR3 region: CASSLDAGTSGSLETQYF. The DNA of the CDR3 is TGTGCCAGCAGCTTAGATGCCGGGACTAGCGGGAGCCTGGAGACCCAGTACTTC. The variable domain in full, with the rest retrieved from reference TRBV7-9 and TRBJ2-5, is DTGVSQNPRHKITKRGQNVTFRCDPISEHNRLYWYRQTLGQGPEFLTYFQNEAQLEKSRLLSDRFSAERPKGSFSTLEIQRTEQGDSAMYLCASSLDAGTSGSLETQYFGPGTRLLVL.

The V and J genes are TRBV3-1 (or the pseudogene TRBV3-2) and TRBJ2-1; 9 bases are shared with TRBD1. The CDR3 has 17 amino acids. V was clipped by 0 bases and J by 10 bases; unmatched bases: 13. Germline V gene lookup returns CDR1 LGHDT and CDR2 YNNKEL (reference sequence). The CDR3 region has the DNA TGTGCCAGCAGCCAAGAAAGCCTTGGACAGGGGCTAAGAGAGCAGTTCTTC. Translating it yields CASSQESLGQGLREQFF.

The rearrangement joins TRBV7-9 to TRBJ2-7; D gene uncertain. Germline-derived CDR1 and CDR2 are SEHNR and FQNEAQ (reference sequence). The V and J ends lost 1 base and 4 bases respectively, with 17 bases between them. The CDR3 consists of 16 residues. CDR3 in amino acids: CASSLEVWSSRYEQYF. DNA for the CDR3: TGTGCCAGCAGCTTAGAGGTTTGGAGCAGCAGATACGAGCAGTACTTC.

In its sample, this clone was seen once. The CDR3 is CASSLEGTGFGSGKLFF. For the CDR3, the DNA is TGCGCCAGCAGCTTGGAGGGGACAGGATTTGGGTCAGGAAAACTGTTTTTT. V usage is TRBV5-1 and J usage is TRBJ1-4, with 8 nucleotides matching TRBD1. With 0 bases clipped from V and 10 bases from J, the junction kept 14 bases outside the gene matches. Germline V gene sequence: CDR1 SGHRS, CDR2 YFSETQ. The CDR3 covers 17 residues.

V usage is TRBV9 and J usage is TRBJ2-1, with a possible D match to TRBD1 (6 bases). From germline, CDR1 is SGDLS and CDR2 YYNGEE. V was cut by 2 bases and J by 0 bases, with 12 bases left in between. This CDR3 has 16 residues. CDR3 sequence: CASSVSTGSSYNEQFF. The CDR3 coding sequence is TGTGCCAGCAGCGTCTCTACAGGGAGCTCCTACAATGAGCAGTTCTTC.

This clone showed up just once. The chain carries TRBV18 and TRBJ1-1, with D tentatively TRBD1 (6 bases). With 2 bases removed from V and 1 base from J, the gap between germline ends came to 11 bases. CDR3 length: 15 amino acids. Germline V gene lookup returns CDR1 KGHSH and CDR2 LQKENI. The CDR3 DNA is TGTGCCAGCTCACCATTGGCACAGGGGAACACTGAAGCTTTCTTT. Translating gives CASSPLAQGNTEAFF.

The chain has TRBV6-6 and TRBJ2-1; 14 nucleotides match TRBD2. The J segment lost 9 bases and the V segment lost 5 bases, leaving 6 bases of the junction unmatched. The CDR3 contains 15 residues. Germline V gene sequence: CDR1 MNHNY, CDR2 SVGAGI (reference sequence). CDR3 DNA: TGTGCCAGCAGTCAGGGACTAGCGGGAGTTAGTGAGCAGTTCTTC. This codes for CASSQGLAGVSEQFF.

V is TRBV9 and J is TRBJ2-3; TRBD2 matches 11 bases. The V segment lost 6 bases and the J segment 1 base; nucleotides outside the gene matches: 4. The CDR3 extends over 15 amino acids. Germline V gene data show CDR1 as SGDLS and CDR2 as YYNGEE. CDR3 region: CASTVTSGGTDTQYF. The CDR3 DNA is TGTGCCAGCACTGTGACTAGCGGGGGCACAGATACGCAGTATTTT.

Comment on this clone: A read error may account for a junction end that differs from germline. The CDR3 spells CASRDFAPNQQFF. CDR3 DNA sequence: TGTGCTAGCCGGGACTTCGCCCCCAATCAGCAGTTCTTC. V and J are TRBV12-5 and TRBJ2-1; D may be TRBD2 (6 bases). CDR1 LGHNT and CDR2 FRNRAP come from the germline V gene. The CDR3 contains 13 residues.

The chain has TRBV18 and TRBJ2-5; 8 positions agree with TRBD2. The CDR3 totals 13 residues. Germline CDR1 and CDR2: KGHSH and LQKENI. Losses at the gene ends were 6 bases for V and 2 bases for J; bases not matched to a gene: 2. The CDR3 nucleotides read TGTGCCAGCTCGCGGGAGGTACAAGAGACCCAGTACTTC. This sequence encodes CASSREVQETQYF.

The chain links TRBV12-5 to TRBJ1-3; D unclear. There are 16 residues in the CDR3. V was cut by 0 bases and J by 0 bases, with 9 bases left in between. CDR1 is LGHNT, CDR2 FRNRAP, per germline. The CDR3 coding sequence is TGTGCTAGTGGTTTGGTACAGCAAATCTCTGGAAACACCATATATTTT. Its protein is CASGLVQQISGNTIYF.